The source of this T cell receptor (beta chain) is a study of T cells in women clearing cervical HPV infection. Looking at the study overall: Case blood was drawn when the lesion was first found; control blood after infection became undetectable.

Study results and caveats: Timing of associations relative to infection is unclear; T-cell subsets were not isolated. Cases and controls were distinguished at AUC approximately 0.8 by richness and V genes.

The CDR3 extends over 14 amino acids. Trimming took off 1 base at V and 6 bases at J, with 13 bases between the two ends. Germline assignment: CDR1 LNHDA and CDR2 SQIVND (reference sequence). To note about this clone: What it binds is not known. The CDR3 end falls 3 residues outside the read, so it is completed with the germline J gene.

Sequenced by immunoSEQ multiplex PCR; TCRdb stores in-frame clones only, minus some. The sample table sets out around 31,000 clones. The source material was blood buffy coat. This TCR was sampled from a woman between 18 and 70 years old with a cervical HPV16 infection that either progressed to CIN3+ or cleared (not recorded which). V is TRBV19 and J is TRBJ2-7; maybe TRBD2 (5 bases). The CDR3 DNA, read in part, is TGTGCCAGTAGTATAGTGACCGCAGAGGGCGAG. This gives the protein CASSIVTAEGE. The whole CDR3 is CASSIVTAEGEQYF. The variable domain in full, completed from reference TRBV19 and TRBJ2-7, reads DGGITQSPKYLFRKEGQNVTLSCEQNLNHDAMYWYRQDPGQGLRLIYYSQIVNDFQKGDIAEGYSVSREKKESFPLTVTSAQKNPTAFYLCASSIVTAEGEQYFGPGTRLTVT.